The subject of this entry is one T cell receptor beta chain. Obtained as resections during corrective heart surgery, the thymus tissue was then studied. Corrective surgery for congenital heart defects was being performed on the healthy Finnish infants who served as donors. CDR1 is SGDLS and CDR2 is YYNGEE in the germline V gene. After removal of 4 bases from V and 5 bases from J, the junction contained 6 bases not matched to a gene. This CDR3 has 16 residues. The sample is drawn from a study of human thymus T cells. Assay: immunoSEQ multiplex PCR; the TCRdb copy retains only in-frame clones and omits some. The table has some 120,000 clones, about 93% seen once.

The genes are TRBV9 and TRBJ2-5; 15 nucleotides line up with TRBD2. This receptor was taken from a boy younger than two with a congenital heart defect but otherwise immunologically healthy. What was sequenced was thymus tissue. The CDR3, as DNA: TGTGCCAGCAGCCCAGGACTAGCGGGGGGGCCGGAGACCCAGTACTTC. Its translation is CASSPGLAGGPETQYF.